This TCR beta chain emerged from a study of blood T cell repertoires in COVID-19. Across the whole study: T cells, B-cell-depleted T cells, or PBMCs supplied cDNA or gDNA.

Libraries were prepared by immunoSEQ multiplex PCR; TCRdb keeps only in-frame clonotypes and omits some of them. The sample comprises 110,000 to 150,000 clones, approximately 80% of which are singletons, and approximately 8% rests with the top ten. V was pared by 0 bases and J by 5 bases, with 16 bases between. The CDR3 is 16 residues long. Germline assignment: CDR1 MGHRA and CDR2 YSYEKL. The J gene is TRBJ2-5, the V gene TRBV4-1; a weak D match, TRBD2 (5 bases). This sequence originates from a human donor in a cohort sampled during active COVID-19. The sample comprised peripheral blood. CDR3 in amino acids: CASSQDSSPREETQYF. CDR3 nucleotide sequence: TGCGCCAGCAGCCAAGATTCGTCCCCAAGGGAGGAGACCCAGTACTTC.